These 17 T cell receptor beta chains came from one sample sequenced in a study of tumor and adjacent non-tumor tissue in lung cancer (dated by TCRdb to 2016 to 2018). The receptor library was made with multiplex PCR. The instrument given in TCRdb is Illumina HiSeq 2500. TCRbeta libraries were built by three rounds of nested PCR using primers (Table S4), following protocols modified from ARM-PCR. Starting from the raw public reads, TCRdb applied fastp trimming at Q25, assembled clones with MiXCR and retained in-frame beta chains. Rows with a matching CDR3 protein are joined into one entry that keeps the most common DNA and genes. This sample is represented by about 90,000 distinct CDR3 sequences; approximately 73% of them were singletons. The ten largest clonotypes hold 21% of the sample. RNA was isolated from bulk unsorted tissue, and RNA quality was assessed with a NanoDrop ND-1000 and an Agilent 2100. Normal lung samples were distant non-tumor tissue taken more than 3 cm from the tumor edge.

Specimen: distant non-tumor lung tissue. The receptors here all came from a woman in her forties or fifties with non-small cell lung cancer.

Turning to this clonotype: This may be a read error: a much more frequent sequence differs by one nucleotide. This sequence joins TRBV12-3 or TRBV12-4 and TRBJ2-7; 8 bases agree with TRBD1. The CDR3 spans 15 residues. The CDR3 spells CTSSPGQGGSYEQYF. In DNA, the CDR3 is TGTACCAGCAGTCCCGGACAGGGCGGATCTTACGAGCAGTACTTC.

In this sample, this clonotype turned up many times. The genes are TRBV28 and TRBJ1-6; perhaps TRBD1 as D (5 bases). The CDR3 runs to 13 residues. The germline V gene encodes CDR1 MDHEN and CDR2 SYDVKM. V was clipped by 8 bases and J by 10 bases, with 15 bases between them. The CDR3: CASGGGAASPLHF. CDR3 coding DNA: TGTGCCAGCGGTGGAGGGGCCGCCTCACCCCTCCACTTT.

With regard to this clonotype: Here the CDR3 omits its conserved ending phenylalanine or tryptophan, so a read error is the likely source. No DNA is shown, since the ends of the CDR3 on it are uncertain; the CDR3 is the one TCRdb lists. The rearrangement links TRBV11-2 to TRBJ2-1; no DNA check was done on the table's D call, TRBD2. Germline values: CDR1 SGHAT, CDR2 FQNNGV. From its first to its last residue, the CDR3 has 16 amino acids. This CDR3 reads CASSFMQGPPHNERFS.

This clonotype was seen only a few times. The chain uses TRBV20-1 and TRBJ2-5; 8 nucleotides align to TRBD2. Germline loops: CDR1 DFQATT, CDR2 SNEGSKA (reference sequence). J lost 5 bases, V lost 0 bases, and 11 bases had no gene match. The CDR3 runs to 16 residues. The CDR3 nucleotides read TGCAGTGCTAGAGACCACCTTGCGGGAGGTTGGGAGACCCAGTACTTC. Protein: CSARDHLAGGWETQYF.

Details on this clonotype: Compared with germline, one end of the junction differs, possibly owing to a read error. This chain links TRBV6-1 with TRBJ2-3; D is unclear. CDR1 MNHNS and CDR2 SASEGT come from the germline V gene. This CDR3 has 16 amino acids. CDR3 amino acids: CSSSEGVALLTDTQYF. CDR3 in DNA: TGTTCCAGCAGTGAAGGAGTAGCACTCCTCACAGATACACAGTATTTT.

To note about this clonotype: One base away lies a much larger clone, so this may be a sequencing read error. The V gene is TRBV15, the J gene TRBJ2-6; TRBD1 aligns across 7 bases. Germline values: CDR1 LNHNV, CDR2 YYDKDF (reference sequence). This CDR3 has 15 residues. V gave up 2 bases and J gave up 16 bases; unmatched junction bases: 14. The chain's CDR3 is CATSRRPGQPPRLTF. CDR3 nucleotide sequence: TGTGCCACCAGCAGAAGGCCGGGACAGCCTCCTCGTCTGACTTTC.

A word on this clonotype: A junction boundary mismatches the germline segment, possibly from a read error. J is TRBJ1-6 and V is TRBV6-1, with D maybe TRBD1 (5 bases). The CDR3 totals 17 residues. Germline CDR1 MNHNS, CDR2 SASEGT. CDR3 sequence reads: CASGEFERGTGGSPLHF. The CDR3 DNA reads TGTGCCAGCGGTGAATTCGAAAGGGGAACGGGAGGATCACCCCTCCACTTT.

This clonotype was seen only a few times. The chain recombines TRBV20-1 with TRBJ1-3, with D possibly being TRBD1 (5 bases). The CDR3 is made up of 18 amino acids. V lost 2 bases and J 4 bases, leaving 24 bases between the germline ends. Germline loops: CDR1 DFQATT, CDR2 SNEGSKA (reference sequence). The CDR3 bases are TGCAGTGCTAGATTGGTGGGGCTCAAAGGGGCCGGAGGAAACACCATATATTTT. Translating it yields CSARLVGLKGAGGNTIYF.

About this clonotype itself: The junction does not match germline at one end; this may be a read error. The J gene is TRBJ2-6, the V gene TRBV11-1; D is possibly TRBD1 (5 bases). CDR1 SGHAT and CDR2 FQDESV come from the germline V gene (reference sequence). This CDR3 has 16 amino acids. This CDR3 is CASGPPVRSGANVLTF. In DNA form, the CDR3 reads TGTGCCAGTGGCCCGCCTGTCCGCTCTGGGGCCAATGTCCTGACTTTC.

A word on this clonotype: The germline gene is not matched at one end of the junction; a read error may be the cause. The chain carries TRBV5-1 and TRBJ2-3, with 7 bases identical to TRBD2. CDR1 and CDR2 (germline): SGHRS, YFSETQ. This CDR3 comprises 16 residues. This chain's CDR3 is CASSLAASGSTDTLHF. In nucleotides, the CDR3 is TGCGCCAGCAGCTTGGCGGCTAGCGGAAGCACAGATACGCTGCATTTT.

On this clonotype itself: At one end the junction does not follow the germline gene, possibly because of a read error. J is TRBJ1-5 and V is TRBV4-1; the match to TRBD1 covers 8 bases. Looked up from germline, CDR1 is MGHRA and CDR2 is YSYEKL. The CDR3 consists of 15 residues. In DNA, the CDR3 is TGCGCCAGCAGCCAAGGGGACAGGAGCAATCAGTCCCAGCATTTT. Its translation: CASSQGDRSNQSQHF.

In the case of this clonotype: An end of the junction differs from the germline gene, which may be a read error. The gene calls are TRBV11-2 and TRBJ2-7; 7 nucleotides line up with TRBD1. The CDR3 runs to 14 residues. Germline V lookup: CDR1 SGHAT, CDR2 FQNNGV. The CDR3 spells CTSSLVRDSYEEYF. Written as DNA, the CDR3 is TGCACCAGCAGCTTAGTTAGGGACAGCTACGAGGAGTACTTC.

A remark on this clonotype: Germline is not matched at one junction end, which may reflect a read error. This rearrangement joins TRBV5-5 to TRBJ2-7, with D unclear. The CDR3 runs to 15 residues. Germline values: CDR1 SGHKS, CDR2 YYEKEE (reference sequence). CDR3 sequence (DNA): TGTGCCAGGAGCTTGGGATCATGGCTTTCCTACGAGCAGTACTTC. This gives the protein CARSLGSWLSYEQYF.

This clonotype showed up just once. A clone one base away is much larger, so this may be a read error. The chain uses TRBV20-1 and TRBJ2-3, with 9 bases identical to TRBD2. This CDR3 is 18 amino acids long. V shed 0 bases and J 5 bases; nucleotides not matched to a gene: 15. Germline assignment: CDR1 DFQATT and CDR2 SNEGSKA (reference sequence). The CDR3 spells CSARDPSGTKHGKDTQYF. The DNA for the CDR3 is TGCAGTGCTAGAGACCCTAGCGGGACGAAACATGGCAAAGATACGCAGTATTTT.

This clonotype appeared many times. The gene calls are TRBV5-4 and TRBJ1-5; 7 bases line up with TRBD1. Germline trimming cut 4 bases from V and 16 bases from J; bases unmatched to any gene: 11. Germline V lookup: CDR1 SGHNT, CDR2 YYREEE (reference sequence). The CDR3 loop spans 12 amino acids. This CDR3 reads CASSVPGQRLHF. Here the CDR3 DNA reads TGTGCCAGCAGCGTGCCGGGACAGAGGCTTCATTTT. Supplemented by reference TRBV5-4 and TRBJ1-5, the full variable domain reads ETGVTQSPTHLIKTRGQQVTLRCSSQSGHNTVSWYQQALGQGPQFIFQYYREEENGRGNFPPRFSGLQFPNYSSELNVNALELDDSALYLCASSVPGQRLHFGDGTRLSIL.

The chain couples TRBV5-5 to TRBJ2-7, with 7 bases matching TRBD1. CDR3 size: 13 residues. In germline, CDR1 is SGHKS, CDR2 YYEKEE (reference sequence). Germline trimming cut 5 bases from V and 5 bases from J; bases unmatched to any gene: 7. As DNA, the CDR3 is TGTGCCAGCAGTGGGGGACAGCTGCACGAGCAGTACTTC. It translates to CASSGGQLHEQYF.

This chain joins TRBV29-1 and TRBJ2-7, with 8 positions matching TRBD2. From germline, CDR1 is SQVTM and CDR2 ANQGSEA. V gave up 1 base and J gave up 2 bases; unmatched junction bases: 10. There are 16 residues in the CDR3. The CDR3, as DNA: TGCAGCGTTGAAGTCCCTACCGGGAGGGCCCCCTACGAGCAGTACTTC. This encodes CSVEVPTGRAPYEQYF.